This TCR beta chain was recorded in a study of beta chain features in type 1 diabetes. Whole-study findings and limits: There was a moderate but significant shortening of TCRB CDR3s in all four CD4+ subsets of Type 1 diabetes patients.

To note about this clone: Antigen specificity is unknown.

The authors reverse transcribed all of the isolated RNA, so sequencing captured expressed TCRB transcripts. Libraries were prepared by immunoSEQ multiplex PCR; TCRdb keeps only in-frame clonotypes and omits some of them. Among under 300,000 clones listed, 20% were seen once. The CDR3 consists of 15 residues. J was trimmed by 5 bases and V by 5 bases; bases with no gene match: 7. The germline gives CDR1 SGHNT, CDR2 YENEEA. Every donor provided one heparinised blood draw, which averaged approximately 100 mL. The clonotype originates from a woman between 35 and 50 years old with type 1 diabetes. The rearrangement uses TRBV11-3 and TRBJ2-1, with 9 nucleotides matching TRBD1. Sequencing input: naive CD4+ T cells from blood. CDR3 region: CASSQGRTGDNEQFF. The CDR3 nucleotides are TGTGCCAGCAGCCAGGGGCGGACAGGGGACAATGAGCAGTTCTTC.